Listed below are T cell receptor beta chains from one sample, sequenced in a study of T cells in tuberculosis. Using immunoSEQ multiplex PCR, the repertoire was profiled, and TCRdb retains in-frame clones only, with some absent. The table has tens of thousands of clones, roughly 90% seen once. Sequencing input: CD1b-GMM tetramer-negative cells sorted from PBMCs. Receptors originate from an adult woman with latent tuberculosis. Both conserved end residues are trimmed from each CDR3. Each record gives: V gene, J gene, clone size, CDR3 protein. Part of the rows lack a size; the others show once, few, many or a class for expanded clones.

TRBV5-1	TRBJ2-4	once	ASSSKTSQGIAKNIQY
TRBV5-1	TRBJ1-5	NA	ASSLGREGEPQH
TRBV28	TRBJ2-1	NA	ASYAGALMDEQF
TRBV6-5	TRBJ2-3	NA	ASSSERGFSTDTQY
TRBV2	TRBJ1-2	NA	ASRGDRSLNYGYT
TRBV2	TRBJ1-2	once	ASRTGPPYGYT
TRBV27	TRBJ1-1	NA	ASMRQGAVGAF
TRBV6-1	TRBJ1-5	once	ASASATGIKPQH
TRBV29-1	TRBJ1-2	NA	SVGEGQRYT
TRBV11-2	TRBJ1-5	NA	ASSLPTRGSNQPQH
TRBV10-2	TRBJ1-6	NA	ASSETRTLLSPLH
TRBV5-1	TRBJ1-4	NA	ASSPGTGRGNEKLF
TRBV5-8	TRBJ1-1	NA	ASSLRVRLRTEAF
TRBV5-5	TRBJ1-4	NA	ASGQTNNEKLF
TRBV19	TRBJ1-6	NA	ASVRDSSYNSPLH
TRBV30	TRBJ1-1	NA	AWSAGRGTEAF
TRBV19	TRBJ1-1	NA	ASSIGDNTEAF
TRBV7-2	TRBJ2-3	NA	ASSLAPAVSTDTQY
TRBV2	TRBJ1-1	NA	ASRTQGVRVESQAF
TRBV5-1	TRBJ2-1	NA	ASSLDGGGARSYNEQF
TRBV4-2	TRBJ2-7	NA	ASSQDLLGQVISEQY
TRBV25-1	TRBJ2-3	NA	ASRLRSVDTQY
TRBV9	TRBJ1-1	NA	ASSVAGGADTEAF
TRBV30	TRBJ1-2	NA	AWSVSPGDYGYT
TRBV18	TRBJ1-2	few	ASSPKTGSGYT
TRBV7-9	TRBJ2-3	NA	ASSLVAQGYTDTQY
TRBV9	TRBJ2-3	NA	ASSFSGGAADTQY
TRBV1	TRBJ1-4	NA	TSSQPNTTPEARKGVNEKLF
TRBV20-1	TRBJ1-4	once	STLTDLELF
TRBV4-1	TRBJ1-2	NA	ASSQDPSGYGYT
TRBV5-1	TRBJ1-6	NA	ASSWGDSHYNSPLH
TRBV6-1	TRBJ2-4	NA	ASTLRGIGSNIQY
TRBV11-3	TRBJ2-5	NA	ASSSLGGGNEETQY
TRBV7-2	TRBJ2-3	NA	ASSPGLAGGRGTDTQY
TRBV19	TRBJ2-3	NA	ASISRPGTSSGGTLNTDTQY
TRBV5-1	TRBJ1-3	NA	ASSPFGQSSGNTIY
TRBV5-4	TRBJ1-2	NA	ASKEGGGYT
TRBV7-2	TRBJ2-2	NA	ASSLQRGGTGELF
TRBV30	TRBJ1-2	few	AWSVRGYYGYT
TRBV5-1	TRBJ1-1	once	ASSSYTGNTEAF
TRBV6-1	TRBJ2-3	NA	ASRERGSTDTQY
TRBV6-1	TRBJ2-5	NA	ASIEPPGRGRETQY
TRBV6-1	TRBJ1-1	NA	ASSEAQGGNPEAF
TRBV25-1	TRBJ1-1	NA	ASSASVNTEAF
TRBV7-2	TRBJ2-1	NA	ASSFSGTAKRRF
TRBV7-6	TRBJ2-1	NA	ASSLALAGSEQF
TRBV19	TRBJ1-4	NA	ASSPGQGGEKLF
TRBV10-3	TRBJ2-3	NA	AISPLLDTQY
TRBV5-6	TRBJ1-5	NA	ASSFRGLSNQPQH
TRBV7-9	TRBJ2-5	NA	ASSPTGAGGETQY
TRBV7-8	TRBJ2-5	NA	ASSSGTSGGWTQY
TRBV7-2	TRBJ1-4	NA	ASSPQGQERLGEKLF
TRBV7-3	TRBJ2-1	NA	ASSLERSSYNEQF
TRBV2	TRBJ1-5	NA	ASSEASGPQH
TRBV11-2	TRBJ1-5	NA	ASSRTALGAQH